This record looks at one T cell receptor (beta chain) sequence and its context. Clones were sequenced by immunoSEQ multiplex PCR, and TCRdb holds only the in-frame ones, with some missing. The table records roughly 68,000 clones, about 91% of them present only once. V lost 6 bases and J 7 bases, leaving 16 bases between the germline ends. Germline V gives CDR1 SNHLY, CDR2 FYNNEI. This CDR3 contains 14 residues. The sample originates from a study of blood T cell repertoires in COVID-19. In the study overall: The analysed material was cDNA or gDNA that came from T cells, B-cell-depleted T cells, or PBMCs.

This receptor was taken from a man aged 35 to 55 with COVID-19, enrolled during active disease. The chain joins TRBV2 to TRBJ1-5; D gene uncertain. Specimen: peripheral blood. CDR3 residues: CASSRSESRQPQHF. CDR3 sequence (DNA): TGTGCCAGCAGCCGGAGCGAGAGCCGACAGCCCCAGCATTTT.